This TCR beta chain was sequenced during a study of blood T cell repertoires in COVID-19. Deletions cut 0 bases from V and 8 bases from J, with 16 bases between. The CDR3 is 15 residues long. Germline values: CDR1 ENHRY, CDR2 SYGVKD. Assay used: immunoSEQ multiplex PCR; TCRdb lists only in-frame clones, some missing. The table includes 200,000 to 250,000 clones, 70% to 90% detected once. The chain has TRBV10-3 and TRBJ1-1; D not resolved. Sequencing was performed on PBMCs or T cells enriched from blood (not recorded which). The sequence came from a man aged 40-55 years who had recovered from COVID-19. The CDR3 sequence is CAISESVGQALEAFF. DNA for the CDR3: TGTGCCATCAGTGAGTCGGTTGGGCAGGCATTAGAAGCTTTCTTT.